This TCR beta chain was recovered during a study of T cells in Graves' hyperthyroidism and ophthalmopathy. The source material, RNA transcripts, was used to amplify TCR beta CDR3 regions. The HTBI primer set drove a first-round RT-PCR of the TCR CDR3. From the multiplex PCR reads, TCRdb called clonotypes with MiXCR, one entry per CDR3 protein. This table has approximately 640,000 distinct CDR3 sequences, about 18% appearing once. The V gene's germline CDR1 is MGHDK and CDR2 SYGVNS. Trimming stripped 2 bases from V and 2 bases from J, with 13 bases between. CDR3 size: 16 residues. The V and J genes are TRBV25-1 and TRBJ1-5, with D unclear. Sequencing used blood. The receptor was isolated from a man in his fifties with Graves' hyperthyroidism. DNA for the CDR3: TGTGCCAGCAGTGAAGTCATTTCGAAGGGCAATCAGCCCCAGCATTTT. Translation gives CASSEVISKGNQPQHF.